The 22 T cell receptor beta chains in this list originate from one sample, sequenced in a study of T cell responses to AZD1222 COVID-19 vaccine. TCRdb's copy holds only in-frame clones and misses some; the assay was immunoSEQ multiplex PCR. This table has fewer than 180,000 clones, roughly 94% appearing once. Sequencing was performed on peripheral blood, taken on day 0 of AZD1222 vaccination. The receptor source for this set is an adult in good health.

The chain has TRBV18 and TRBJ2-2; no reliable D call. V gave up 0 bases and J gave up 6 bases, with 8 bases separating them. CDR1 KGHSH and CDR2 LQKENI come from the germline V gene. This CDR3 comprises 14 residues. CDR3 in amino acids: CASSPPFASGELFF. The DNA of the CDR3 is TGTGCCAGCTCACCACCTTTCGCGTCCGGGGAGCTGTTTTTT.

This rearrangement joins TRBV12-3 or TRBV12-4 to TRBJ1-4; 7 bases map to TRBD1. The junction had 14 bases not matched to a gene; V was cut back by 8 bases and J by 14 bases. This CDR3 is built from 13 residues. The CDR3 nucleotides read TGTGCCAGCGCAAATCAGGGGGGGGCCCGCCTGTTTTTT. Encoded protein: CASANQGGARLFF.

V is TRBV5-4 and J is TRBJ2-1; 12 bases map to TRBD2. V shed 4 bases and J 6 bases; nucleotides not matched to a gene: 8. The CDR3 sequence is 16 residues long. Germline V CDR1 and CDR2: SGHNT, YYREEE (reference sequence). This CDR3 is CASSPGGTSGFNEQFF. The CDR3 DNA follows: TGTGCCAGCAGCCCAGGGGGGACTAGCGGGTTCAATGAGCAGTTCTTC.

V usage is TRBV12-3 or TRBV12-4 and J usage is TRBJ1-1, with D uncertain. This CDR3 has 13 residues. The V end was cut by 4 bases, the J end by 0 bases, with 6 bases between. The CDR3 DNA sequence: TGTGCCAGCAGTTCCGCCGTGAACACTGAAGCTTTCTTT. It encodes CASSSAVNTEAFF.

The V gene is TRBV9, the J gene TRBJ1-1; D perhaps matches TRBD1 (6 bases). The CDR3 has 12 residues. Germline V gives CDR1 SGDLS, CDR2 YYNGEE. Trimming shortened V by 3 bases and J by 4 bases, and 7 bases separated the two germline ends. CDR3 amino acids: CASSGGGTEAFF. CDR3 in DNA: TGTGCCAGCAGCGGAGGGGGCACTGAAGCTTTCTTT.

The chain uses TRBV4-1 and TRBJ2-1; TRBD1 matches 10 bases. CDR1 is MGHRA, CDR2 YSYEKL, per germline. There are 16 residues in the CDR3. Unmatched junction bases numbered 2, after V lost 1 base and J lost 2 bases. The CDR3 protein is CASSQAGTGAYNEQFF. CDR3 in DNA: TGCGCCAGCAGCCAAGCCGGGACAGGGGCCTACAATGAGCAGTTCTTC.

The chain links TRBV6-6 to TRBJ2-2; 7 bases line up with TRBD2. There are 15 residues in the CDR3. V dropped 4 bases and J dropped 7; count of bases not matched to a gene: 9. Germline CDR1 is MNHNY and CDR2 is SVGAGI (reference sequence). The CDR3 protein is CASSSWREKHGELFF. The CDR3 region has the DNA TGTGCCAGCAGTTCCTGGCGGGAGAAGCACGGGGAGCTGTTTTTT.

The chain couples TRBV9 to TRBJ2-1, with D possibly TRBD1 on 6 matching bases. The CDR3 is 16 amino acids. V was trimmed by 4 bases and J by 0 bases, leaving 14 bases between them. Germline CDR1 and CDR2: SGDLS and YYNGEE. The DNA of the CDR3 is TGTGCCAGCAGCCCAGGACAGTACGGCTCCTACAATGAGCAGTTCTTC. This codes for CASSPGQYGSYNEQFF.

This clone has a single count. The J gene is TRBJ2-1, the V gene TRBV6-1; a weak D match, TRBD1 (5 bases). The CDR3 has 16 amino acids. Germline-derived CDR1 and CDR2 are MNHNS and SASEGT. V lost 0 bases and J 6 bases, leaving 15 bases between the germline ends. The CDR3 reads CASSEAQEPSLNEQFF. In nucleotides, the CDR3 is TGTGCCAGCAGTGAAGCACAGGAACCGTCTCTCAATGAGCAGTTCTTC.

The chain couples TRBV28 to TRBJ1-1; D remains ambiguous. Germline CDR1 MDHEN, CDR2 SYDVKM. V shed 5 bases and J shed 1 base, with 20 bases lying between them. There are 17 residues in the CDR3. The CDR3, as DNA: TGTGCCAGCAGTCCTTCCATAGGGATCATGCAGAACACTGAAGCTTTCTTT. This sequence encodes CASSPSIGIMQNTEAFF.

The chain links TRBV9 to TRBJ1-2; tentative D call: TRBD1 (5 bases). The ends were cut back, 3 bases at V and 4 bases at J, with 19 bases in the middle. Germline CDR1 is SGDLS and CDR2 is YYNGEE. The CDR3 consists of 16 residues. The CDR3 here is CASSAALGGLGYGYTF. The DNA of the CDR3 is TGTGCCAGCAGCGCCGCCTTGGGGGGACTCGGCTATGGCTACACCTTC.

The chain is built from TRBV6-1 and TRBJ1-5, with 7 bases fitting TRBD1. Germline V gene lookup returns CDR1 MNHNS and CDR2 SASEGT. This CDR3 contains 16 residues. Trimming cost V 2 bases and J 2 bases; bases outside gene matches: 6. The CDR3 here is CASSEYFTGGNQPQHF. The DNA for the CDR3 is TGTGCCAGCAGTGAATACTTCACAGGGGGCAATCAGCCCCAGCATTTT.

The chain uses TRBV2 and TRBJ2-3, with 7 bases that match TRBD2. The V and J ends lost 1 base and 11 bases, in that order; junction bases with no gene match: 9. Germline CDR1 is SNHLY and CDR2 is FYNNEI. The CDR3 extends over 14 amino acids. The DNA for the CDR3 is TGTGCCAGCAGTGAAGATGGAGGACTAGGGGTGCAGTATTTT. This codes for CASSEDGGLGVQYF.

This rearrangement joins TRBV25-1 to TRBJ1-2, with D tentatively TRBD1 (6 bases). The CDR3 covers 15 residues. V was shortened by 8 bases and J by 2 bases, with 18 bases between the two germline ends. Germline CDR1 MGHDK, CDR2 SYGVNS. The CDR3 is CASGGSGHLNYGYTF. Written as DNA, the CDR3 is TGTGCCAGCGGGGGATCGGGACACCTAAACTATGGCTACACCTTC.

The chain joins TRBV25-1 to TRBJ2-1, with TRBD2 matching over 14 bases. This CDR3 region has 16 residues. V trimming: 6 bases; J trimming: 5 bases; junction bases outside the gene matches: 6. Germline loops: CDR1 MGHDK, CDR2 SYGVNS. CDR3 sequence reads: CASRGLAGAPDNEQFF. The CDR3 nucleotides are TGTGCCAGCAGGGGACTAGCGGGAGCCCCTGACAATGAGCAGTTCTTC.

The J gene is TRBJ1-2, the V gene TRBV9; D not resolved. The CDR3 loop spans 15 amino acids. Germline V gene lookup returns CDR1 SGDLS and CDR2 YYNGEE. V was pared by 0 bases and J by 4 bases, with 13 bases between. The CDR3, as DNA: TGTGCCAGCAGCGTAGGAACCAGCCCAGGCTATGGCTACACCTTC. Translated, it gives CASSVGTSPGYGYTF.

This chain uses TRBV12-3 or TRBV12-4 with TRBJ1-3; a weak D match, TRBD1 (5 bases). This CDR3 spans 13 amino acids. The V and J ends lost 10 bases and 0 bases respectively, with 10 bases between them. The CDR3 coding sequence is TGTGCCACCGGACAAAGCTCTGGAAACACCATATATTTT. It yields the protein CATGQSSGNTIYF.

The chain recombines TRBV10-3 with TRBJ2-5; weak D call: TRBD2 (6 bases). Trimming cost V 10 bases and J 5 bases, with 17 bases left between them. Germline CDR1 reads ENHRY; CDR2 reads SYGVKD. This CDR3 spans 13 amino acids. The CDR3 sequence is CATRGGGVETQYF. The DNA for the CDR3 is TGTGCCACCCGGGGAGGAGGGGTGGAGACCCAGTACTTC.

This sequence joins TRBV30 and TRBJ2-1; TRBD2 aligns across 8 bases. In germline, CDR1 is GTSNPN, CDR2 SVGIG (reference sequence). This CDR3 region has 16 residues. V was pared by 6 bases and J by 2 bases, with 12 bases of the junction left unmatched. The DNA of the CDR3 is TGTGCCTGCCGGGACAAGCAGCGGGGGCCCTACAATGAGCAGTTCTTC. This sequence encodes CACRDKQRGPYNEQFF.

The rearrangement joins TRBV7-9 to TRBJ1-6, with D hard to call. Trimming left V 3 bases short and J 8 bases short, with 11 bases between. Per germline, CDR1 SEHNR and CDR2 FQNEAQ (reference sequence). This CDR3 is 14 amino acids long. CDR3 nucleotides: TGTGCCAGCAGCTTCGCGGACGGATATTCACCCCTCCACTTT. It specifies CASSFADGYSPLHF.

This chain joins TRBV9 and TRBJ2-3, with 10 bases lining up with TRBD2. J lost 9 bases, V lost 0 bases, and 7 bases had no gene match. The CDR3 totals 15 residues. CDR1 SGDLS and CDR2 YYNGEE come from the germline V gene. For the CDR3, the DNA is TGTGCCAGCAGCGTAGAGCGGGAGGGCCTGGGGACGCAGTATTTT. This encodes CASSVEREGLGTQYF. Combining the CDR3 with reference TRBV9 and TRBJ2-3 gives the whole variable domain DSGVTQTPKHLITATGQRVTLRCSPRSGDLSVYWYQQSLDQGLQFLIQYYNGEERAKGNILERFSAQQFPDLHSELNLSSLELGDSALYFCASSVEREGLGTQYFGPGTRLTVL.

Here the CDR3 reads CASSSRTPYRGGPLHF. CDR3 sequence (DNA): TGTGCCAGCAGTTCTCGCACCCCATACAGGGGGGGACCCCTCCACTTT. The chain is built from TRBV28 and TRBJ1-6; 8 bases agree with TRBD1. The CDR3 covers 16 residues. The V and J ends lost 4 bases and 12 bases, in that order; junction bases with no gene match: 14. CDR1 and CDR2 (germline): MDHEN, SYDVKM.